Following are 9 T cell receptor beta chains from one sample sequenced in a study of cytomegalovirus exposure and HLA in healthy donors. Only in-frame clones appear in the TCRdb table, and some are missing; sequencing was by immunoSEQ multiplex PCR. Of roughly 60,000 clones detected, about 95% appear once; the ten largest clones hold less than 7%. Sequencing used PBMCs. The source is a woman aged 18-30 years in good health and CMV-seropositive.

The chain joins TRBV6-6 to TRBJ2-7, with 7 bases fitting TRBD1. The CDR3 consists of 14 residues. Germline-derived CDR1 and CDR2 are MNHNY and SVGAGI (reference sequence). Trimming cost V 2 bases and J 7 bases; bases outside gene matches: 8. CDR3 region: CASSYGSGGREQYF. CDR3 in DNA: TGTGCCAGCAGTTACGGGTCAGGGGGTAGGGAGCAGTACTTC.

The CDR3 protein is CASSSELAGEYNEQFF. The CDR3 coding sequence is TGTGCCAGCAGTTCCGAACTAGCGGGAGAGTACAATGAGCAGTTCTTC. The chain joins TRBV27 to TRBJ2-1, with TRBD2 matching 11 bases. Germline CDR1 is MNHEY and CDR2 is SMNVEV (reference sequence). Losses at the gene ends were 4 bases for V and 4 bases for J; bases not matched to a gene: 6. There are 16 residues in the CDR3.

This clone occurred a few times. The chain carries TRBV7-8 and TRBJ1-5; possibly TRBD1 for D (5 bases). Germline assignment: CDR1 SGHVS and CDR2 FQNEAQ. This CDR3 comprises 15 residues. Trimming took off 6 bases at V and 6 bases at J, with 18 bases between the two ends. The CDR3 nucleotides read TGTGCCAGCAGGACAGACGCGGCGGGGAGTCAGCCCCAGCATTTT. Protein product: CASRTDAAGSQPQHF.

This chain uses TRBV4-2 with TRBJ1-1; 8 nucleotides line up with TRBD1. After removal of 5 bases from V and 0 bases from J, the junction contained 11 bases not matched to a gene. In germline, CDR1 is LGHNA, CDR2 YNFKEQ. The CDR3 is 17 amino acids. CDR3 loop: CASSMNRGYSMNTEAFF. The CDR3 nucleotides read TGTGCCAGCAGCATGAACAGGGGGTACTCCATGAACACTGAAGCTTTCTTT.

The table lists this clone with a count of one. The CDR3, as DNA: TGTGCCAGCAGTTACTACGGCCCAGCGAGCCAAGAGACCCAGTACTTC. It specifies CASSYYGPASQETQYF. The V and J genes are TRBV6-6 and TRBJ2-5; D gene uncertain. V was trimmed by 1 base and J by 1 base, leaving 13 bases between them. Per the germline V gene, CDR1 is MNHNY and CDR2 is SVGAGI (reference sequence). The CDR3 consists of 16 residues.

This chain links TRBV27 with TRBJ2-7, with D perhaps matching TRBD2 (6 bases). Germline CDR1 MNHEY, CDR2 SMNVEV (reference sequence). The V end was cut by 1 base, the J end by 4 bases, with 11 bases between. This CDR3 comprises 14 residues. CDR3 sequence reads: CASSLLEGWYEQYF. CDR3 coding DNA: TGTGCCAGCAGTTTATTGGAGGGTTGGTACGAGCAGTACTTC.

The chain has TRBV4-2 and TRBJ2-3; weak D call: TRBD2 (5 bases). Germline CDR1 LGHNA, CDR2 YNFKEQ. V was cut by 11 bases and J by 2 bases, with 11 bases left in between. CDR3 length: 12 residues. The CDR3 protein is CASTGNTDTQYF. The CDR3 DNA reads TGTGCCTCCACGGGGAACACAGATACGCAGTATTTT.

The J gene is TRBJ1-2, the V gene TRBV11-2, with D perhaps matching TRBD1 (5 bases). The CDR3 contains 14 residues. V lost 5 bases to trimming and J lost 8 bases, with 18 bases between them. Germline V gene data show CDR1 as SGHAT and CDR2 as FQNNGV. The CDR3 region has the DNA TGTGCCAGCAGCGCACGCCCGATCGGGGGAGGCTACACCTTC. Its protein product is CASSARPIGGGYTF.

The chain employs TRBV2 and TRBJ1-4, with unresolved D. Between the trimmed V and J ends, which lost 4 bases and 2 bases, there was a span of 11 bases. This CDR3 spans 15 amino acids. Germline V CDR1 and CDR2: SNHLY, FYNNEI. The CDR3 region is CASSGSQRTNEKLFF. The CDR3 DNA follows: TGTGCCAGCAGTGGTTCGCAGCGTACTAATGAAAAACTGTTTTTT.